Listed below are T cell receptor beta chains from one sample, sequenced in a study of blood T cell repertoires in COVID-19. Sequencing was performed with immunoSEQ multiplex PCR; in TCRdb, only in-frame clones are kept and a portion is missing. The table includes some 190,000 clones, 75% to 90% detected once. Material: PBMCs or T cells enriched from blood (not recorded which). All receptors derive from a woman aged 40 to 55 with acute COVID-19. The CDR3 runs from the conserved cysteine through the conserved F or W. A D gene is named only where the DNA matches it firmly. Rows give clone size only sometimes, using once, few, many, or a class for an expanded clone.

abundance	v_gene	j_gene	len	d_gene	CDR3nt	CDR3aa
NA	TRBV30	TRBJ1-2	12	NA	TGTGCCTGGAGTGTAAGGGCAGGGGGCTACACCTTC	CAWSVRAGGYTF
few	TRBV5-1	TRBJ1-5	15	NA	TGCGCCAGCAGCTTGGAGAACAGGGACAATCAGCCCCAGCATTTT	CASSLENRDNQPQHF
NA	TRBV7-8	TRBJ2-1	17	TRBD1	TGTGCCAGCACCTCCCACTACAGGGGCCGCAGAAACAATGAGCAGTTCTTC	CASTSHYRGRRNNEQFF
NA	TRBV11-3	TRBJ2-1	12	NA	TGTGCCAGCAGCTTAAGGGGCGGTGAGCAGTTCTTC	CASSLRGGEQFF
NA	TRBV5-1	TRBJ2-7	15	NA	TGCGCCAGCAGCTTGGGAGGGTCTAGCCACTACGAGCAGTACTTC	CASSLGGSSHYEQYF
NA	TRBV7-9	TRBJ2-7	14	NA	TGTGCCAGCAGCTTAGTACAGGATAGGAACGAGCAGTACTTC	CASSLVQDRNEQYF
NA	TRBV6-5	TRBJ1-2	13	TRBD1	TGTGCCAGCAGTCGGACAGGAAACTATGGCTACACCTTC	CASSRTGNYGYTF
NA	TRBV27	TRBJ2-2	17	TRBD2	TGTGCCAGCAGTTCCCCCCGACTAGCGGGAGTCGCCGGGGAGCTGTTTTTT	CASSSPRLAGVAGELFF
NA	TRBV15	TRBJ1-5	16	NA	TGTGCCACCTCTTCGTTGTCTACGGGAAGCAATCAGCCCCAGCATTTT	CATSSLSTGSNQPQHF
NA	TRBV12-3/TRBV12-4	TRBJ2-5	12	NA	TGTGCCAGCAGTCCACGGGGGGAGACCCAGTACTTC	CASSPRGETQYF